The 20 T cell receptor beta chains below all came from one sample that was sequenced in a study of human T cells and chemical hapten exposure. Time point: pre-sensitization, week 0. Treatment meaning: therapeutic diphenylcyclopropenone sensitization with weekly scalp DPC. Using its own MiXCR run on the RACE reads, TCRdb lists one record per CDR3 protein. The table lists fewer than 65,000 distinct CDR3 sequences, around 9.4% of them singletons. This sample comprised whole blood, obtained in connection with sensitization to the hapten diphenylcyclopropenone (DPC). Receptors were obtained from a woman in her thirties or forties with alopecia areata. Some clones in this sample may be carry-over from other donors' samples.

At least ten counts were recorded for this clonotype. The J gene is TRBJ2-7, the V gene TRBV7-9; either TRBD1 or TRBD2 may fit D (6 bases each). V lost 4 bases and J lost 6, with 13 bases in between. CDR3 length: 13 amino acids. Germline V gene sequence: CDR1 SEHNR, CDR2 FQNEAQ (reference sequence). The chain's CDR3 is CASSSGAGLEQYF. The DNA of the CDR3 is TGTGCCAGCAGCTCGGGGGCCGGCCTCGAGCAGTACTTC.

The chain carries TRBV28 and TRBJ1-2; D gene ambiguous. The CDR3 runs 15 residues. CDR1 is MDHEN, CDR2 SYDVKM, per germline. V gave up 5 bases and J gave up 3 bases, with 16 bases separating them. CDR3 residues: CASSTMGTAHYGYTF. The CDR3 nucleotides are TGTGCCAGCAGTACTATGGGAACAGCCCACTATGGCTACACCTTC.

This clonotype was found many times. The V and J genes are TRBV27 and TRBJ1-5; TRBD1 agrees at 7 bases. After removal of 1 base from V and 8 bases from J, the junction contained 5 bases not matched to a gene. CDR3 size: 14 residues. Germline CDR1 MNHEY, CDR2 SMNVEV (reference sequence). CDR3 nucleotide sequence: TGTGCCAGCAGTTTATTTGGCCAGGGGGAGCCCCAGCATTTT. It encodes CASSLFGQGEPQHF.

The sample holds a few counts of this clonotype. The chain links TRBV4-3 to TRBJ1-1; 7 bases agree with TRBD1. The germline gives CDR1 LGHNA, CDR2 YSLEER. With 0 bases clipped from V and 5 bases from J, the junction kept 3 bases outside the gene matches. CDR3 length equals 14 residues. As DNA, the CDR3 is TGCGCCAGCAGCCAAGAAACAGGGGTGACTGAAGCTTTCTTT. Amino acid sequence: CASSQETGVTEAFF.

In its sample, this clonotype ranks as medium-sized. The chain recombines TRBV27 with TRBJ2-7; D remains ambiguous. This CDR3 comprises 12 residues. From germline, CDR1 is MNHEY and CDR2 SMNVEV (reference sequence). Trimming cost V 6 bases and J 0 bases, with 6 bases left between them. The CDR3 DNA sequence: TGTGCCAGCAGCACAAGCTCCTACGAGCAGTACTTC. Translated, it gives CASSTSSYEQYF.

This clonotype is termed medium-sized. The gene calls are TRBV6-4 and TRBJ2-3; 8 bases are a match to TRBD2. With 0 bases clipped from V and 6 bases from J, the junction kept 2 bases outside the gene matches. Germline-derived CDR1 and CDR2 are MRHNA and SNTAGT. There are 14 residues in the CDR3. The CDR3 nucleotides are TGTGCCAGCAGTGACTCCGGGGGGGCCGATACGCAGTATTTT. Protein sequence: CASSDSGGADTQYF.

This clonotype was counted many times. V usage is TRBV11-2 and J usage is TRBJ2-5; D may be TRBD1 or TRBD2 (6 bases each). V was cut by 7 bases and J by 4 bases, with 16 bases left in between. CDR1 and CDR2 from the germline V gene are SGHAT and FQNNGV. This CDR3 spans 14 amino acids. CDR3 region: CASTGVGGAETQYF. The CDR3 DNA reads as TGTGCCAGCACCGGGGTGGGGGGCGCAGAGACCCAGTACTTC. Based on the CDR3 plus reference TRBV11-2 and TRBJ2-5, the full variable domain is EAGVAQSPRYKIIEKRQSVAFWCNPISGHATLYWYQQILGQGPKLLIQFQNNGVVDDSQLPKDRFSAERLKGVDSTLKIQPAKLEDSAVYLCASTGVGGAETQYFGPGTRLLVL.

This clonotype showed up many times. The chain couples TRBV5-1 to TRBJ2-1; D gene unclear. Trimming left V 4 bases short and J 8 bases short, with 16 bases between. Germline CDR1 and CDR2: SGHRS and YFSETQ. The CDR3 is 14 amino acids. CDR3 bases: TGCGCCAGCAGCCCGGACCCCCCGAATGATGAGCAGTTCTTC. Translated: CASSPDPPNDEQFF.

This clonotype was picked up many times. This CDR3 is CASGPQAGELFF. CDR3 DNA sequence: TGTGCCAGCGGACCTCAGGCCGGGGAGCTGTTTTTT. The genes are TRBV11-1 and TRBJ2-2; D remains ambiguous. This CDR3 is built from 12 residues. Trimming took 8 bases from V and 6 from J, leaving 10 bases between them. Germline-derived CDR1 and CDR2 are SGHAT and FQDESV (reference sequence).

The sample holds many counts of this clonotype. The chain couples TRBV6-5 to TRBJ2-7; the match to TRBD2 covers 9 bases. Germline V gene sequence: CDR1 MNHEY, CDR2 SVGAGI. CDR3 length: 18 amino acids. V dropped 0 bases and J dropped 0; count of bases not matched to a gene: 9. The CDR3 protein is CASSYSLGGGAFSYEQYF. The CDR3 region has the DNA TGTGCCAGCAGTTACTCCCTTGGCGGGGGGGCTTTCTCCTACGAGCAGTACTTC.

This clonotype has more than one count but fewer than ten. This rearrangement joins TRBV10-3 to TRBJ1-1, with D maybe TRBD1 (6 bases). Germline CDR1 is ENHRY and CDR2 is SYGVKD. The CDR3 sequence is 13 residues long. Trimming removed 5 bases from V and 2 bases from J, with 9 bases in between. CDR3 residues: CAISPQGNTEAFF. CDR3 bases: TGTGCCATCAGTCCACAGGGAAACACTGAAGCTTTCTTT.

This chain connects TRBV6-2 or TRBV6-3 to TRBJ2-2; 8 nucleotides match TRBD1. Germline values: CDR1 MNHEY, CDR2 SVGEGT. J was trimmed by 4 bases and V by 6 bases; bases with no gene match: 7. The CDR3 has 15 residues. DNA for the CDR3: TGTGCCAGCAGGGTGACAGGGGTAATCACCGGGGAGCTGTTTTTT. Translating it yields CASRVTGVITGELFF.

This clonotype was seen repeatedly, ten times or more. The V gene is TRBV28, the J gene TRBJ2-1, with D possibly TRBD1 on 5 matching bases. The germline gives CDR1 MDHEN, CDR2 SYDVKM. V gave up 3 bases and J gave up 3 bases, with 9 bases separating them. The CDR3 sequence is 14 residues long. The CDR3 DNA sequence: TGTGCCAGCAGTTTCGGCCAGGGCTACAATGAGCAGTTCTTC. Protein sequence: CASSFGQGYNEQFF.

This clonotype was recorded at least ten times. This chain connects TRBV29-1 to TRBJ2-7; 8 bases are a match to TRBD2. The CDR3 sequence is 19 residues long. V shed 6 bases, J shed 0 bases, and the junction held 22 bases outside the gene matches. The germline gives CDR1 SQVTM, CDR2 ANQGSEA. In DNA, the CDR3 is TGCAGCGTCAACCCTAAGGACCGATCCGAGCGGGGGACCTCCTACGAGCAGTACTTC. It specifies CSVNPKDRSERGTSYEQYF.

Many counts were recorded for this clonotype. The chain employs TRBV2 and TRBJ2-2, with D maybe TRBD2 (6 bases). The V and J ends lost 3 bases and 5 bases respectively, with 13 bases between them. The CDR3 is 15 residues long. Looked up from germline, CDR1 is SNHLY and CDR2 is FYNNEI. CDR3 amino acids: CASSDDSAGTGELFF. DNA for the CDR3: TGTGCCAGCAGTGACGATTCGGCGGGGACCGGGGAGCTGTTTTTT.

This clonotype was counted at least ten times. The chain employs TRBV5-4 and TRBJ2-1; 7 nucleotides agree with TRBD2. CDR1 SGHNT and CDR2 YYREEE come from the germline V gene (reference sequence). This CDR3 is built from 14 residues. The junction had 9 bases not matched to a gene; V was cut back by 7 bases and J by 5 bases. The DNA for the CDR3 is TGTGCCAGCTCTTGGGGCGGGAGAAACAATGAGCAGTTCTTC. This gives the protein CASSWGGRNNEQFF.

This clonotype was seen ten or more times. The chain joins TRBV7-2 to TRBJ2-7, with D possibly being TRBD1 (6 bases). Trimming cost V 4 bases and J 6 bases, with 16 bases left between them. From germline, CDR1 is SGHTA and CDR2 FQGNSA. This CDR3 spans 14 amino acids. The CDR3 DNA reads TGTGCCAGCAGCTCCCGTACAGGGATGGGCGAGCAGTACTTC. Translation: CASSSRTGMGEQYF.

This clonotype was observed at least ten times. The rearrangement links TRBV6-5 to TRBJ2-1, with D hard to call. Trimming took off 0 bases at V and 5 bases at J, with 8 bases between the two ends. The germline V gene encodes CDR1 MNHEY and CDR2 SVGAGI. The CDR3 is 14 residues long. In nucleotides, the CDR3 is TGTGCCAGCAGTTACTCGGAGCTGAACAATGAGCAGTTCTTC. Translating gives CASSYSELNNEQFF.

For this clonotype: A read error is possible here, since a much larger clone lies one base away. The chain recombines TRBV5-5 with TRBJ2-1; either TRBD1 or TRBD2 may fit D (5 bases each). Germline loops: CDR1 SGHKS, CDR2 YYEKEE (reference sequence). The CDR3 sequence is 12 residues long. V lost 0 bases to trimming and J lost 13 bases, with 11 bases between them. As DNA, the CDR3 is TGTGCCAGCAGCTTGGGGGGACCTGATCAGTTCTTC. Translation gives CASSLGGPDQFF.

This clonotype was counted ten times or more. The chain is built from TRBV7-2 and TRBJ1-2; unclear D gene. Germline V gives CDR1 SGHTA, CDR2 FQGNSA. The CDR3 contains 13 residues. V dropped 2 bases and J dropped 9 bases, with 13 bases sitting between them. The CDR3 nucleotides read TGTGCCAGCAGCTTACAGTCCTCGGTGAGCTACACCTTC. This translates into CASSLQSSVSYTF.